This T cell receptor (beta chain) was recovered during a study of blood T cell repertoires in COVID-19. Study-wide context: Spain, Italy and the United States supplied samples that represented acute and convalescent COVID-19.

Method: immunoSEQ multiplex PCR; TCRdb's copy keeps in-frame clones and lacks some. The table lists some 400,000 clones, 85% to 90% of them singletons. Recruitment covered 20 to 25 US areas and drew participants whose ages spanned roughly 18 to 89 years. Recovered participants had two consecutive negative NP/OP PCR tests, healthcare professional clearance, or symptom resolution. Germline V gives CDR1 SGHRS, CDR2 YFSETQ. The trim removed 0 bases at V and 6 bases at J, leaving 8 bases unmatched. This CDR3 spans 15 amino acids. This clone was seen only once. This chain uses TRBV5-1 with TRBJ1-2, with TRBD1 matching over 7 bases. The clonotype comes from a man aged 30 to 39 who had recovered from COVID-19. Sequences were obtained from PBMCs or T cells enriched from blood (not recorded which). The CDR3 region has the DNA TGCGCCAGCAGCTTGGGAGACAGGGTTCCCGATGGCTACACCTTC. It is translated as CASSLGDRVPDGYTF.